This TCR beta chain is from a study of shared clonotypes between healthy human individuals. Germline CDR1 is MNHNS and CDR2 is SASEGT. The CDR3 covers 13 residues. V was clipped by 2 bases and J by 3 bases, with 8 bases between them. The sorted-subset replicate PCRs were given around 0.2 ug DNA, which is approximately 30,000 T cell genomes. Profiled with immunoSEQ multiplex PCR; TCRdb holds only in-frame clones, not every one. There are some 320,000 clones in the sample; around 86% occur only once, and roughly 15% lies in the top ten. The chain carries TRBV6-1 and TRBJ2-7; TRBD2 might be the D (5 bases). Material: memory CD8+ T cells sorted from blood. The subset here: CD45RO+ cells pooled with CCR7-negative TemRA cells. The clonotype originates from a man between 18 and 29 years old in good health. The CDR3: CASSEIGSYEQYF. The CDR3 region has the DNA TGTGCCAGCAGTGAAATTGGGAGCTACGAGCAGTACTTC.